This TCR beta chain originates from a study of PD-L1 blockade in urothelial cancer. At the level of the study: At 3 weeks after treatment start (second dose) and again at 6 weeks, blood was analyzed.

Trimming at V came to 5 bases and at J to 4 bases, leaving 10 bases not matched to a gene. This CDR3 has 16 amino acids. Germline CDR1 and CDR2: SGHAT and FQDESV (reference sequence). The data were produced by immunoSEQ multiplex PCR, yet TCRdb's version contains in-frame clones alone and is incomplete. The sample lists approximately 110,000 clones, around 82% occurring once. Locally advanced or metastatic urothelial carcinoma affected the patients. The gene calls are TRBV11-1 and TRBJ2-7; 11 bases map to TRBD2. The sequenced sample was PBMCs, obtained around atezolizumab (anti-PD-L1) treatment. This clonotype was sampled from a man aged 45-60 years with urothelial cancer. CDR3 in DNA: TGTGCCAGCAGCCTAGGGACCGGGACTAGCGGATACGAGCAGTACTTC. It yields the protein CASSLGTGTSGYEQYF.